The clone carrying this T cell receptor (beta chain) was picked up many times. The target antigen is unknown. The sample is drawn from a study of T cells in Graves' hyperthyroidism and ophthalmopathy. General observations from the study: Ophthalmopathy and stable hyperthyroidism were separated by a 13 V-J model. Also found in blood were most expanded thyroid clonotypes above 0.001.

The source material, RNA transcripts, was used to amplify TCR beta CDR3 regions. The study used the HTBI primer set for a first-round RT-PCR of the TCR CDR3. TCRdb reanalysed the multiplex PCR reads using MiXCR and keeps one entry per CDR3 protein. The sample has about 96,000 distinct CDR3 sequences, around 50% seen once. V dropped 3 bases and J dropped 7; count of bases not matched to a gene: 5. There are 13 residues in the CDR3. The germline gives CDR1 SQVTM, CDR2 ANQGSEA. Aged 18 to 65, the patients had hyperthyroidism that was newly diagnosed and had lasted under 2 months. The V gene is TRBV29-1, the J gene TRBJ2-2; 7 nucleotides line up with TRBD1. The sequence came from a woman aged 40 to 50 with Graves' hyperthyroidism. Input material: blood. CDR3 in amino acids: CSVEKRTGGELFF. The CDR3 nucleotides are TGCAGCGTTGAGAAGCGGACAGGCGGGGAGCTGTTTTTT.